This record looks at one T cell receptor (beta chain) sequence and its context. Its antigen is not yet known. Base quality data are lacking; no much larger clone is found one base away. Full-length TCR variable regions were amplified by 5' RACE PCR with constant-region reverse primers, followed by semi-nested PCR with Nested Universal Primer A. The ReliaPrep RNA Cell Miniprep System was used to extract total RNA, which was then reverse transcribed into 5'RACE-ready cDNA with the SMARTer RACE 5'/3' Kit. Full-length TCR alpha and beta libraries were barcoded with multiplex adaptors and sequenced on an Illumina MiSeq. As for the authors' bioinformatics: For each of nine subset-tissue groups, sequencing data from the five patients were pooled, and the groups were compared by unsupervised clustering of TCR gene usage. Repertoire similarity was calculated with the Morisita-Horn index, weighting shared sequences by their contribution to each repertoire. TCRdb redid the processing of the public reads, applying fastp at Q25 and MiXCR, and retained in-frame beta chains. Each CDR3 protein gets just one entry, which takes the most common genes and DNA from the rows behind it. These V and J calls originate from TCRdb's pipeline instead of the authors' own analysis. The sample profile shows some 44,000 distinct CDR3 sequences; approximately 30% of them were found once. In total, the top ten clones hold about 4% of the sample.

The source of the sample is a study (dated by TCRdb to 2014 to 2015). Context from the whole study: The study set out to test whether tumor-infiltrating Tregs in breast cancer get recruited from blood Tregs or are instead converted in situ from other CD4+ T cell subsets. General conclusions and limits of the study: Tumor memory CD4+ T cell TCR gene usage clustered with blood and lymph node memory CD4+ cells and lymph node naive CD4+ cells. The greatest overlap of tumor-infiltrating Treg TCR alpha and beta sequences was observed with tumor naive CD4+ T cells, followed by blood naive CD4+ T cells. Rather than covering whole repertoires, validation in the larger cohort was restricted to a single TCR beta V-J rearrangement.

CD4+CD45RO+CD25- cells were isolated as memory CD4+ T cells. Tregs, naive and memory CD4+ T cells from tumor, blood and ipsilateral draining lymph nodes of five or six breast cancer patients underwent full-length TCR alpha and beta sequencing. Tumor tissue and lymph nodes from ipsilateral axillary dissection were perfused with PBS, minced and digested with collagenase I and hyaluronidase. FACS confirmed that the sorted cell populations were more than 90% pure. This clonotype was sampled from a female donor with breast cancer. Material for sequencing was tumor-infiltrating memory CD4+ T cells sorted from the breast tumor. The cell subset or site label, as the study defines it: memory CD4+ T cells, CD4+CD45RO+CD25-.

The CDR3 here reads CSARVRTNRIESYNEQFF. Here is the DNA: TGCAGTGCTAGAGTAAGAACGAACAGGATCGAGTCCTACAATGAGCAGTTCTTC. The chain joins TRBV20-1 to TRBJ2-1; the D segment could be TRBD1, given 5 matching bases. Looking up the germline V gene (reference sequence) yields CDR1 DFQATT and CDR2 SNEGSKA. The V and J ends are trimmed by 1 base and 1 base, leaving 20 bases between them. The CDR3 holds 18 amino acids from the cysteine to the phenylalanine. The sequence is cut down to CDR3 DNA, 54 bases in frame from base 1.